One T cell receptor (beta chain) is described in this entry. These data are taken from a study of T cell changes during pregnancy in multiple sclerosis. The data were produced by immunoSEQ multiplex PCR, yet TCRdb's version contains in-frame clones alone and is incomplete. The repertoire has about 22,000 clones, 90% to 95% of them found once; the top ten carry roughly 7.4%. Germline CDR1 and CDR2: SGHDT and YYEEEE. This CDR3 has 15 amino acids. Deletions cut 0 bases from V and 4 bases from J, with 11 bases between. The TCR comes from a female donor with multiple sclerosis, enrolled in a pregnancy study. The chain is built from TRBV5-6 and TRBJ1-3; D gene ambiguous. The material sequenced was CD8+ T cells from peripheral blood mononuclear cells, taken in the third trimester of pregnancy. For the CDR3, the DNA is TGTGCCAGCAGCTTGGCGCCAGGTGCAGGAAACACCATATATTTT. Its translation is CASSLAPGAGNTIYF.